This TCR beta chain was sequenced during a study of blood T cell repertoires in COVID-19. Study as a whole: T cells, B-cell-depleted T cells, or PBMCs supplied cDNA or gDNA.

CDR1 is SGDLS and CDR2 is YYNGEE in the germline V gene. The CDR3 is 13 residues long. The V end was cut by 0 bases, the J end by 2 bases, with 6 bases between. This clone appeared once. Assay: immunoSEQ multiplex PCR; the TCRdb copy retains only in-frame clones and omits some. The table includes around 26,000 clones, approximately 78% detected once. The chain uses TRBV9 and TRBJ2-7; D ambiguous. Source material: peripheral blood. The TCR sequence derives from a woman in her seventies with COVID-19, enrolled during active disease. This chain's CDR3 is CASSVGPAYEQYF. CDR3 sequence (DNA): TGTGCCAGCAGCGTAGGGCCAGCCTACGAGCAGTACTTC.